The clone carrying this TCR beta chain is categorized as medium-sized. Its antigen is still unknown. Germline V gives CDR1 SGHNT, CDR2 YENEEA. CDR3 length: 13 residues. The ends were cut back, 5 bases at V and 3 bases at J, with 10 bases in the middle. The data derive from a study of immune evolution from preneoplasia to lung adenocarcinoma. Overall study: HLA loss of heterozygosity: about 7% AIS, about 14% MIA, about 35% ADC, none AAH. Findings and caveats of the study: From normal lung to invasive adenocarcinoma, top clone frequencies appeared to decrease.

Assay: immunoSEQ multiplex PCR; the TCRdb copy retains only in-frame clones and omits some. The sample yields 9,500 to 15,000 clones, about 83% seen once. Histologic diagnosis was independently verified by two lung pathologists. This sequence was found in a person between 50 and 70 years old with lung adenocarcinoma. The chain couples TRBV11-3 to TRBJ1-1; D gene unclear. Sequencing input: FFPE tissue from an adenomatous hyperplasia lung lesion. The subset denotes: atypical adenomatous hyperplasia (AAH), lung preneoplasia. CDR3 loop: CASSTSPHTEAFF. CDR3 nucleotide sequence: TGTGCCAGCAGCACCTCGCCCCACACTGAAGCTTTCTTT.